Below, 19 T cell receptor beta chains from the same sample are listed, as sequenced in a study of cytomegalovirus exposure and HLA in healthy donors. PCR was performed using 60 Vbeta and 13 Jbeta primers. The protocol was immunoSEQ multiplex PCR, while the TCRdb copy is restricted to in-frame clones and leaves out a portion. The specimen's table records under 200,000 clones. Sample: PBMCs. These receptors all stem from a woman aged 18-29 years in good health and CMV-seropositive.

The chain has TRBV6-4 and TRBJ1-1; D may be TRBD1 (6 bases). Trimming shortened V by 9 bases and J by 1 base, and 12 bases separated the two germline ends. In germline, CDR1 is MRHNA, CDR2 SNTAGT. This CDR3 has 13 amino acids. CDR3 loop: CARGDTGNTEAFF. DNA of the CDR3: TGTGCCAGGGGGGACACAGGGAACACTGAAGCTTTCTTT.

This sequence joins TRBV2 and TRBJ2-7, with D possibly matching TRBD2 (7 bases). The CDR3 contains 16 residues. Germline CDR1 reads SNHLY; CDR2 reads FYNNEI. Trimming took off 2 bases at V and 6 bases at J, with 20 bases between the two ends. The CDR3 DNA follows: TGTGCCAGCAGTGAAATGTGGGGGGGGGCTGACGGCGAGCAGTACTTC. Amino acids: CASSEMWGGADGEQYF.

The chain uses TRBV19 and TRBJ2-5; 8 bases fit TRBD1. Germline-derived CDR1 and CDR2 are LNHDA and SQIVND (reference sequence). V shed 4 bases and J 1 base; nucleotides not matched to a gene: 8. CDR3 length: 16 residues. The CDR3 loop reads CASSRARTGRQETQYF. In nucleotides, the CDR3 is TGTGCCAGTAGTAGAGCTCGGACAGGGCGCCAAGAGACCCAGTACTTC.

The rearrangement uses TRBV5-4 and TRBJ2-2; 9 positions agree with TRBD1. V gave up 4 bases and J gave up 5 bases; unmatched junction bases: 9. Germline loops: CDR1 SGHNT, CDR2 YYREEE (reference sequence). CDR3 size: 16 residues. The CDR3 here is CASSIPGQGRTGELFF. The CDR3 DNA reads TGTGCCAGCAGCATACCGGGACAGGGTAGAACCGGGGAGCTGTTTTTT.

The genes are TRBV30 and TRBJ1-2; TRBD1 is a possible D gene (6 bases). Trimming shortened V by 2 bases and J by 7 bases, and 23 bases separated the two germline ends. The CDR3 loop spans 16 amino acids. Germline lookup yields CDR1 GTSNPN and CDR2 SVGIG (reference sequence). The CDR3 here is CAWSQGRRGFGSGYTF. The CDR3 DNA reads TGTGCCTGGAGTCAGGGGCGTCGGGGATTCGGGTCTGGCTACACCTTC. The full variable domain, its missing parts supplied by reference TRBV30 and TRBJ1-2, is SQTIHQWPATLVQPVGSPLSLECTVEGTSNPNLYWYRQAAGRGLQLLFYSVGIGQISSEVPQNLSASRPQDRQFILSSKKLLLSDSGFYLCAWSQGRRGFGSGYTFGSGTRLTVV.

V is TRBV6-1 and J is TRBJ2-1, with D perhaps matching TRBD1 (6 bases). Trimming removed 7 bases from V and 5 bases from J, with 18 bases in between. This CDR3 has 15 residues. The V gene's germline CDR1 is MNHNS and CDR2 SASEGT. The CDR3 sequence: CASNKQGMWNNEQFF. The CDR3 DNA follows: TGTGCCAGCAATAAACAGGGTATGTGGAACAATGAGCAGTTCTTC.

The chain carries TRBV27 and TRBJ2-7; D remains ambiguous. The CDR3 is 11 amino acids. CDR1 and CDR2 (germline): MNHEY, SMNVEV (reference sequence). V was shortened by 6 bases and J by 6 bases, with 9 bases between the two germline ends. The CDR3 spells CASRASSEQYF. As DNA, the CDR3 is TGTGCCAGCAGGGCCTCTTCCGAGCAGTACTTC.

CDR3 protein: CASSSTGIANYGYTF. The CDR3 nucleotides are TGTGCCAGCAGCTCGACAGGGATTGCTAACTATGGCTACACCTTC. V usage is TRBV7-9 and J usage is TRBJ1-2; 7 nucleotides align to TRBD1. The V and J ends lost 4 bases and 0 bases, in that order; junction bases with no gene match: 5. The germline CDR1 and CDR2 sequences are SEHNR and FQNEAQ (reference sequence). CDR3 size: 15 residues.

The chain carries TRBV7-2 and TRBJ1-1; D uncertain. Germline loops: CDR1 SGHTA, CDR2 FQGNSA. This CDR3 comprises 15 residues. Trimming took off 3 bases at V and 0 bases at J, with 11 bases between the two ends. CDR3 nucleotides: TGTGCCAGCAGCTTGTACGGGTCCATGAACACTGAAGCTTTCTTT. This codes for CASSLYGSMNTEAFF.

The rearrangement links TRBV7-6 to TRBJ2-7; 8 nucleotides align to TRBD1. This CDR3 spans 15 amino acids. Germline-derived CDR1 and CDR2 are SGHVS and FNYEAQ. Germline trimming cut 3 bases from V and 3 bases from J; bases unmatched to any gene: 7. The DNA for the CDR3 is TGTGCCAGCAGCTTTGGGACAGGTCCTGACTACGAGCAGTACTTC. It specifies CASSFGTGPDYEQYF. Complete variable domain (other parts from reference TRBV7-6 and TRBJ2-7): GAGVSQSPRYKVTKRGQDVALRCDPISGHVSLYWYRQALGQGPEFLTYFNYEAQQDKSGLPNDRFSAERPEGSISTLTIQRTEQRDSAMYRCASSFGTGPDYEQYFGPGTRLTVT.

This chain connects TRBV19 to TRBJ2-6; 9 bases agree with TRBD1. This CDR3 comprises 18 residues. Germline V gene lookup returns CDR1 LNHDA and CDR2 SQIVND (reference sequence). Trimming cost V 6 bases and J 1 base; bases outside gene matches: 10. CDR3 nucleotides: TGTGCCAGTAGGTATGATCGGGACAGGGAGTCTGGGGCCAACGTCCTGACTTTC. Translating it yields CASRYDRDRESGANVLTF.

This chain joins TRBV30 and TRBJ2-6, with a possible D match to TRBD1 (6 bases). The CDR3 sequence is 17 residues long. V gave up 3 bases and J gave up 4 bases, with 19 bases separating them. The germline V gene has CDR1 GTSNPN and CDR2 SVGIG (reference sequence). CDR3: CAWRGRGVLLGANVLTF. The CDR3 bases are TGTGCCTGGAGAGGCAGGGGCGTACTCCTGGGGGCCAACGTCCTGACTTTC.

Points on this clone: An end of the junction does not agree with germline; a read error may underlie this. The V gene is TRBV7-9, the J gene TRBJ2-3; D is perhaps TRBD1 (6 bases). CDR1 and CDR2 from the germline V gene are SEHNR and FQNEAQ (reference sequence). The CDR3 covers 15 residues. CDR3 nucleotide sequence: TGTGCCTGCAGCTTAGCAGGGACAAGCCCTGGTACGCAGTATTTT. Residues: CACSLAGTSPGTQYF.

V and J are TRBV11-2 and TRBJ1-2, with unresolved D. Germline-derived CDR1 and CDR2 are SGHAT and FQNNGV. Trimming left V 6 bases short and J 3 bases short, with 14 bases between. The CDR3 consists of 14 residues. The CDR3 DNA sequence: TGTGCCAGCAGTTTAACAGACGGGGACTATGGCTACACCTTC. This translates into CASSLTDGDYGYTF.

This sequence joins TRBV5-4 and TRBJ2-7; D perhaps matches TRBD2 (7 bases). Trimming took off 4 bases at V and 4 bases at J, with 12 bases between the two ends. Germline V gene data show CDR1 as SGHNT and CDR2 as YYREEE (reference sequence). The CDR3 extends over 13 amino acids. The CDR3 is CASSRGGSYEQYF. The CDR3 DNA reads as TGTGCCAGCAGCCGCGGGGGCAGTTACGAGCAGTACTTC. The entire variable domain, with the rest obtained from reference TRBV5-4 and TRBJ2-7, is as follows: ETGVTQSPTHLIKTRGQQVTLRCSSQSGHNTVSWYQQALGQGPQFIFQYYREEENGRGNFPPRFSGLQFPNYSSELNVNALELDDSALYLCASSRGGSYEQYFGPGTRLTVT.

The gene calls are TRBV2 and TRBJ2-6; TRBD1 is a possible D gene (5 bases). The CDR3 is made up of 15 amino acids. The germline V gene encodes CDR1 SNHLY and CDR2 FYNNEI. The CDR3 sequence is CAVADQGSGANVLTF. The CDR3 coding sequence is TGTGCGGTAGCAGATCAGGGATCTGGGGCCAACGTCCTGACTTTC.

About this clone: Different DNA sequences within this sample yield the same CDR3. This rearrangement joins TRBV2 to TRBJ2-7, with D unresolved. CDR1 is SNHLY, CDR2 FYNNEI, per germline. V was trimmed by 6 bases and J by 5 bases, leaving 8 bases between them. This CDR3 comprises 11 residues. The CDR3 region has the DNA TGTGCCAGCAGGGCTCTGGACGAGCAGTACTTC. Its translation is CASRALDEQYF.

The chain's CDR3 is CAWSWRGEAFF. CDR3 in DNA: TGTGCCTGGAGTTGGAGGGGTGAAGCTTTCTTT. The rearrangement links TRBV30 to TRBJ1-1; possibly TRBD1 for D (5 bases). The CDR3 runs 11 residues. Trimming shortened V by 2 bases and J by 7 bases, and 8 bases separated the two germline ends. Germline V CDR1 and CDR2: GTSNPN, SVGIG (reference sequence).

This chain connects TRBV12-5 to TRBJ1-5; D unresolved. Trimming removed 3 bases from V and 0 bases from J, with 3 bases in between. The CDR3 has 13 residues. CDR1 is LGHNT, CDR2 FRNRAP, per germline. CDR3 DNA sequence: TGTGCTAGTGGTTTTAGTAGCAATCAGCCCCAGCATTTT. Its translation: CASGFSSNQPQHF.